The 24 T cell receptor beta chains below come from one sample, sequenced in a study of T cell responses to AZD1222 COVID-19 vaccine. Sequencing was performed with immunoSEQ multiplex PCR; in TCRdb, only in-frame clones are kept and a portion is missing. Here the sample spans some 170,000 clones, 90% being singletons. This specimen was peripheral blood, taken 28 days after the second dose of the MenACWY control vaccine. These receptors were obtained from an adult who received the MenACWY meningococcal vaccine as a control.

The rearrangement joins TRBV25-1 to TRBJ2-3; D may be TRBD1 (6 bases). Trimming removed 4 bases at V and 5 bases at J, with 16 bases between. Germline lookup yields CDR1 MGHDK and CDR2 SYGVNS. The CDR3 is 15 residues long. The CDR3: CASSGGTRLRDTQYF. In DNA form, the CDR3 reads TGTGCCAGCAGTGGGGGGACACGTCTTAGAGATACGCAGTATTTT.

The chain carries TRBV9 and TRBJ2-7; TRBD1 aligns across 8 bases. The CDR3 spans 16 residues. With V trimmed by 0 bases and J by 4 bases, 9 bases remained unmatched. From germline, CDR1 is SGDLS and CDR2 YYNGEE. The CDR3 region has the DNA TGTGCCAGCAGCGTAGGAGGGACAGGAGTTCAATACGAGCAGTACTTC. Its protein is CASSVGGTGVQYEQYF.

The rearrangement links TRBV30 to TRBJ1-1, with a possible D match to TRBD1 (6 bases). CDR1 GTSNPN and CDR2 SVGIG come from the germline V gene (reference sequence). Between the trimmed V and J ends, which lost 0 bases and 0 bases, there was a span of 14 bases. The CDR3 contains 16 residues. This CDR3 reads CAWSVRGANMNTEAFF. CDR3 DNA sequence: TGTGCCTGGAGTGTAAGGGGGGCCAATATGAACACTGAAGCTTTCTTT.

This chain links TRBV7-9 with TRBJ1-3, with no clear D. V shed 5 bases and J shed 2 bases, with 10 bases lying between them. Germline-derived CDR1 and CDR2 are SEHNR and FQNEAQ (reference sequence). The CDR3 consists of 14 residues. CDR3 residues: CASSRGVPGNTIYF. The CDR3 DNA sequence: TGTGCCAGCAGCCGGGGAGTCCCTGGAAACACCATATATTTT.

V and J are TRBV27 and TRBJ1-1; unclear D gene. Trimming removed 8 bases from V and 3 bases from J, with 7 bases in between. Germline CDR1 MNHEY, CDR2 SMNVEV (reference sequence). The CDR3 covers 11 residues. The CDR3 protein is CASYTYTEAFF. In DNA form, the CDR3 reads TGTGCCAGCTATACTTACACTGAAGCTTTCTTT.

This clone was recorded only once. This chain connects TRBV28 to TRBJ1-2, with 7 bases aligning to TRBD1. J gave up 7 bases and V 4 bases, and 6 bases lay outside the gene matches. CDR1 and CDR2 from the germline V gene are MDHEN and SYDVKM. This CDR3 has 13 residues. In DNA form, the CDR3 reads TGTGCCAGCAGTTCGACAGGGATTCGTGGCTACACCTTC. Protein product: CASSSTGIRGYTF.

The chain couples TRBV6-2 or TRBV6-3 to TRBJ2-2, with TRBD1 identical over 10 bases. V lost 4 bases, J lost 3 bases, and 14 bases stayed unmatched. The CDR3 has 19 amino acids. From germline, CDR1 is MNHEY and CDR2 SVGEGT. As DNA, the CDR3 is TGTGCCAGCAGTTCGGACAGGGGGAGAAGCGGGAGAGACACCGGGGAGCTGTTTTTT. Translating it yields CASSSDRGRSGRDTGELFF.

V and J are TRBV6-1 and TRBJ1-5; D is ambiguous. The CDR3 has 14 residues. The V gene lost 0 bases and the J gene lost 5 bases, with 8 bases spanning the gap. CDR1 MNHNS and CDR2 SASEGT come from the germline V gene. The CDR3 protein is CASSEAHTDQPQHF. CDR3 sequence (DNA): TGTGCCAGCAGTGAAGCGCATACCGATCAGCCCCAGCATTTT.

The chain combines TRBV7-2 with TRBJ1-5; D perhaps matches TRBD1 (5 bases). V was clipped by 2 bases and J by 1 base, with 12 bases between them. Germline CDR1 SGHTA, CDR2 FQGNSA. The CDR3 is made up of 16 amino acids. This chain's CDR3 is CASSLSRDGSNQPQHF. The CDR3 DNA reads TGTGCCAGCAGCTTAAGCCGGGACGGAAGCAATCAGCCCCAGCATTTT.

The chain combines TRBV24-1 with TRBJ2-2; D is unclear. Germline V gene lookup returns CDR1 KGHDR and CDR2 SFDVKD. V was trimmed by 0 bases and J by 2 bases, leaving 9 bases between them. The CDR3 is 16 amino acids. The CDR3 DNA reads as TGTGCCACCAGTGATTTGAGGTCTTCTAACACCGGGGAGCTGTTTTTT. It specifies CATSDLRSSNTGELFF.

The J gene is TRBJ1-3, the V gene TRBV3-1 (or the pseudogene TRBV3-2); D not certain. This CDR3 is 14 amino acids long. CDR1 and CDR2 from the germline V gene are LGHDT and YNNKEL (reference sequence). The V end lost 0 bases, the J end lost 3 bases, and 6 bases lay between the germline ends. CDR3 DNA sequence: TGTGCCAGCAGCCAAGAAGGGAGTGGAAACACCATATATTTT. Its protein product is CASSQEGSGNTIYF.

The chain employs TRBV29-1 and TRBJ2-1; D remains unclear. The V gene's germline CDR1 is SQVTM and CDR2 ANQGSEA. V gave up 4 bases and J gave up 7 bases, with 14 bases separating them. The CDR3 runs to 13 residues. For the CDR3, the DNA is TGCAGCGTTGGTGAATGGCTGGGAAATGAGCAGTTCTTC. Translated, it gives CSVGEWLGNEQFF.

The CDR3: CASSYSAAPNYGYTF. The CDR3 bases are TGTGCCAGCAGTTACTCGGCCGCTCCTAACTATGGCTACACCTTC. The V and J genes are TRBV6-5 and TRBJ1-2; no clear D gene. The CDR3 runs 15 residues. Germline V CDR1 and CDR2: MNHEY, SVGAGI. V was cut by 0 bases and J by 0 bases, with 8 bases left in between.

The chain has TRBV7-2 and TRBJ2-1, with a tentative D call TRBD2 (5 bases). Germline V lookup: CDR1 SGHTA, CDR2 FQGNSA. The CDR3 covers 15 residues. V dropped 2 bases and J dropped 0 bases, with 8 bases sitting between them. For the CDR3, the DNA is TGTGCCAGCAGCTTACTAGCCGCCTCCTACAATGAGCAGTTCTTC. Its protein is CASSLLAASYNEQFF.

This chain connects TRBV28 to TRBJ2-1; D might be TRBD2 (5 bases). Trimming cost V 5 bases and J 10 bases, with 15 bases left between them. The CDR3 is made up of 13 amino acids. Germline CDR1 MDHEN, CDR2 SYDVKM. The CDR3 sequence is CASSLTRVGEQFF. In nucleotides, the CDR3 is TGTGCCAGCAGTCTAACTAGAGTGGGGGAGCAGTTCTTC.

The chain uses TRBV6-5 and TRBJ2-7, with 10 bases lining up with TRBD2. Germline assignment: CDR1 MNHEY and CDR2 SVGAGI. CDR3 length equals 15 residues. J gave up 2 bases and V 3 bases, and 4 bases lay outside the gene matches. The CDR3 spells CASSYDTSGTYEQYF. DNA for the CDR3: TGTGCCAGCAGTTATGATACTAGCGGGACCTACGAGCAGTACTTC.

This clone has just one count. The chain is built from TRBV5-8 and TRBJ1-3; maybe TRBD1 (5 bases). V shed 0 bases and J shed 3 bases, with 10 bases lying between them. Germline V gives CDR1 SGHTS, CDR2 YDEGEE. The length of the CDR3 is 15 residues. CDR3 bases: TGTGCCAGCAGCTTGGAGGGGAGAGGTGGAAACACCATATATTTT. Its protein product is CASSLEGRGGNTIYF.

This clone showed up just once. The chain recombines TRBV6-5 with TRBJ1-3; D remains ambiguous. Germline V gives CDR1 MNHEY, CDR2 SVGAGI. The CDR3 runs 14 residues. Trimming pared 6 bases from V and 7 bases from J, leaving 16 bases between. The DNA for the CDR3 is TGTGCCAGCAGCCTCCCCCCGGGCGGGAACACCATATATTTT. Translating gives CASSLPPGGNTIYF.

The chain joins TRBV10-3 to TRBJ1-1; D is uncertain. V lost 4 bases and J 7 bases, leaving 7 bases between the germline ends. Germline V gene data show CDR1 as ENHRY and CDR2 as SYGVKD. This CDR3 region has 11 residues. CDR3 region: CAISVGGEAFF. CDR3 in DNA: TGTGCCATCAGTGTCGGCGGTGAAGCTTTCTTT.

The genes are TRBV2 and TRBJ2-2; D gene uncertain. Germline loops: CDR1 SNHLY, CDR2 FYNNEI. Deletions cut 6 bases from V and 5 bases from J, with 4 bases between. The CDR3 is 11 amino acids. The CDR3 protein is CASRYTGELFF. The CDR3 bases are TGTGCCAGCAGGTATACCGGGGAGCTGTTTTTT.

V is TRBV28 and J is TRBJ1-5, with 7 bases identical to TRBD1. The CDR3 length is 13 residues. Germline V gene lookup returns CDR1 MDHEN and CDR2 SYDVKM. J gave up 3 bases and V 7 bases, and 3 bases lay outside the gene matches. CDR3 sequence: CASMGQNNQPQHF. As DNA, the CDR3 is TGTGCCAGCATGGGACAGAACAATCAGCCCCAGCATTTT. The whole variable domain, remainder taken from reference TRBV28 and TRBJ1-5, is DVKVTQSSRYLVKRTGEKVFLECVQDMDHENMFWYRQDPGLGLRLIYFSYDVKMKEKGDIPEGYSVSREKKERFSLILESASTNQTSMYLCASMGQNNQPQHFGDGTRLSIL.

The chain links TRBV5-5 to TRBJ1-1; D unclear. Germline V lookup: CDR1 SGHKS, CDR2 YYEKEE (reference sequence). The CDR3 is 13 amino acids. Deletions cut 2 bases from V and 10 bases from J, with 15 bases between. In DNA, the CDR3 is TGTGCCAGCAGCTTAAAGCTTCCCGGCGGAGCTTTCTTT. Translating gives CASSLKLPGGAFF.

The genes are TRBV3-1 (or the pseudogene TRBV3-2) and TRBJ1-1, with D hard to call. Germline CDR1 is LGHDT and CDR2 is YNNKEL (reference sequence). CDR3 length: 15 amino acids. V was pared by 4 bases and J by 0 bases, with 12 bases between. The CDR3 loop is CASSPWTKLNTEAFF. The CDR3 DNA is TGTGCCAGCAGCCCCTGGACCAAATTGAACACTGAAGCTTTCTTT.

On this clone itself: The same CDR3 can be traced to other DNA sequences in this sample. V usage is TRBV19 and J usage is TRBJ1-1; D is unresolved. Germline V CDR1 and CDR2: LNHDA, SQIVND (reference sequence). CDR3 size: 13 residues. Trimming removed 5 bases at V and 1 base at J, with 8 bases between. CDR3 nucleotides: TGTGCCAGTAGTTCCACAGCGAACACTGAAGCTTTCTTT. Amino acids: CASSSTANTEAFF.